This section outlines one T cell receptor (beta chain) sequence together with its context. Its matching antigen is unknown. At one end the junction does not follow the germline gene, possibly because of a read error. These data come from a study of siplizumab effects on memory and regulatory T cells. Study-level points and caveats: Only a minority of proliferating CD4+ or CD8+ clones had an assignable naive or memory phenotype, with roughly 75-95% lacking one. Naive T cell populations appeared to exhibit greater diversity than memory cells and appeared to be major alloresponse contributors. The drug siplizumab significantly decreased the alloreactive sequences that could be traced to unstimulated CD4+ memory cells.

Clones were read by immunoSEQ multiplex PCR, and TCRdb kept only the in-frame ones, dropping some. The sample holds fewer than 130,000 clones; roughly 90% are singletons and the top ten take approximately 1.2%. This CDR3 region has 14 residues. Germline V gene lookup returns CDR1 SSHAT and CDR2 FNYEAQ (reference sequence). This sequence originates from a human donor in good health. Specimen: CD4+ T cells sorted from blood. The chain carries TRBV7-7 and TRBJ2-7; TRBD1 aligns across 7 bases. The CDR3 is CASSPARQGSEQYF. As DNA, the CDR3 is TGTGCTAGCAGCCCAGCACGACAGGGATCCGAGCAGTACTTC.